This TCR beta chain was sequenced for a study of shared clonotypes between healthy human individuals. Data came from immunoSEQ multiplex PCR; TCRdb stores just in-frame clones and leaves some out. The sample includes around 600,000 clones, approximately 95% of them seen just once. Regarding this clone: No antigen is known for it.

Terminally differentiated effector memory CD45RA+ cells were excluded by CCR7 positive selection of CD45RO-negative cells. Study-level findings and limits: Large depth notwithstanding, sorted-subset sequencing proved incomplete by rarefaction.

This CDR3 has 14 residues. Germline CDR1 and CDR2: SGHDT and YYEEEE. This receptor was taken from a woman between 25 and 40 years old in good health. V and J are TRBV5-6 and TRBJ2-5; D perhaps matches TRBD2 (5 bases). The J call may be wrong; the DNA end is better matched by TRBJ2-7. Sequencing was done on a sample of naive CD8+ T cells sorted from blood. In DNA form, the CDR3 reads TGTGCCAGCAGCTTACCTACAGAGGGCTACGAGCAGTACTTC. Its protein is CASSLPTEGYEQYF.